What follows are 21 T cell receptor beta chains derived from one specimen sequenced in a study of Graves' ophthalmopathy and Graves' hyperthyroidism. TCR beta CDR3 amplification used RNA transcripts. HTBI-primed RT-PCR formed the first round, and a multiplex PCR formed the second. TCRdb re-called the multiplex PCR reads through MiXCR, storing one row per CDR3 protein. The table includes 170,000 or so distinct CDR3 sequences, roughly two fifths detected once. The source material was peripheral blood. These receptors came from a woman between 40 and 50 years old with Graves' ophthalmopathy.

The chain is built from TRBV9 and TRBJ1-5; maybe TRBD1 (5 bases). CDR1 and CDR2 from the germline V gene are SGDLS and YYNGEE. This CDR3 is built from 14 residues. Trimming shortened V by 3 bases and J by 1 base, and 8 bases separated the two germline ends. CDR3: CASSERDSNQPQHF. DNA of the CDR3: TGTGCCAGCAGCGAGAGGGACAGCAATCAGCCCCAGCATTTT.

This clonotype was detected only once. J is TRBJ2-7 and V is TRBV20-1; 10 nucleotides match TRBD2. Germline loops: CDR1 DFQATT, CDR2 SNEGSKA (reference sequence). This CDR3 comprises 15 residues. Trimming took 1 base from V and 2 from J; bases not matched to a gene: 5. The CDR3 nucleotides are TGCAGTGCTAGAGTCTGGACTAGCGGCACCTACGAGCAGTACTTC. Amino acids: CSARVWTSGTYEQYF.

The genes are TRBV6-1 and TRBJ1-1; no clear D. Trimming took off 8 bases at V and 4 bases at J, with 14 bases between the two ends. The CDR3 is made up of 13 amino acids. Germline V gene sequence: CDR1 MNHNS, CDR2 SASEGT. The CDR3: CASREKSLTEAFF. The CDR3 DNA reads TGTGCCAGCCGCGAAAAATCTCTCACTGAAGCTTTCTTT.

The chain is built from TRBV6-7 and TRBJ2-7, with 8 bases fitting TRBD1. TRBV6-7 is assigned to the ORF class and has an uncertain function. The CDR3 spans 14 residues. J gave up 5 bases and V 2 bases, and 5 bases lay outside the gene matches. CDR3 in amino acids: CASSYETGVHEQYF. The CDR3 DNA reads TGTGCCAGCAGTTACGAGACAGGGGTCCACGAGCAGTACTTC.

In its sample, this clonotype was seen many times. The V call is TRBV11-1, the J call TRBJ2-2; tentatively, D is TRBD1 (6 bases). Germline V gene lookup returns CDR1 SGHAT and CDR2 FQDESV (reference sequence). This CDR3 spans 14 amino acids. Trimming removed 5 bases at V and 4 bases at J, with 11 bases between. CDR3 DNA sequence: TGTGCCAGCAGCGTCAGGGGTTTCACCGGGGAGCTGTTTTTT. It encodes CASSVRGFTGELFF.

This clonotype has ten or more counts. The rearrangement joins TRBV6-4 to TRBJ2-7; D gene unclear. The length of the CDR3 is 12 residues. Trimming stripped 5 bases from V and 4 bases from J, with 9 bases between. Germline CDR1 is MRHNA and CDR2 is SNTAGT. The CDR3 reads CASSLNSYEQYF. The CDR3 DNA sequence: TGTGCCAGCAGTTTAAATAGTTACGAGCAGTACTTC.

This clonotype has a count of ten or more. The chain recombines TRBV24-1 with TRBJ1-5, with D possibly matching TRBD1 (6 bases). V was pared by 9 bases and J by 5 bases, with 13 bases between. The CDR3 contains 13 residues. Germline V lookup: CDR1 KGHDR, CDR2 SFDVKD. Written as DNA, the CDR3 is TGTGCCACCTCCGGGGGGCCCGATCAGCCCCAGCATTTT. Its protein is CATSGGPDQPQHF.

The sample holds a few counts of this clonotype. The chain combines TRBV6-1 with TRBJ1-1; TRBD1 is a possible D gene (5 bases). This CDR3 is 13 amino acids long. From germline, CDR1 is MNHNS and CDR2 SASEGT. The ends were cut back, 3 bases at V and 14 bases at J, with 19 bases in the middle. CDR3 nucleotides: TGTGCCAGCAGTGAGTGGAGACAGTCTCAATTCTTCTTT. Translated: CASSEWRQSQFFF.

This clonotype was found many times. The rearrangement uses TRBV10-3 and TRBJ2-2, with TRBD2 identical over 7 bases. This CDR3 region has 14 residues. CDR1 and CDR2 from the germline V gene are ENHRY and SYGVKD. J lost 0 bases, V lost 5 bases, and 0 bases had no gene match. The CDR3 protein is CAISSGTNTGELFF. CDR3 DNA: TGTGCCATCAGTAGCGGGACGAACACCGGGGAGCTGTTTTTT.

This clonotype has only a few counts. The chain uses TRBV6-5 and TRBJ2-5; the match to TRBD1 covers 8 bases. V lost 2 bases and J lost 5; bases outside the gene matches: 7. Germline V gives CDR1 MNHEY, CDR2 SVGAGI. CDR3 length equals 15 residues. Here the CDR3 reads CASSYGPGGAETQYF. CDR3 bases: TGTGCCAGCAGTTACGGGCCAGGGGGCGCTGAGACCCAGTACTTC.

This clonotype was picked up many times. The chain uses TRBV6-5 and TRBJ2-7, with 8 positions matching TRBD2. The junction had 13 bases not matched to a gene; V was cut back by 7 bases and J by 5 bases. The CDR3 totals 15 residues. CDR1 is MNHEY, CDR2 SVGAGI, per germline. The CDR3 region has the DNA TGTGCCAGCACAATCAAAGCGGGAGCGTCCGACGAGCAGTACTTC. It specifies CASTIKAGASDEQYF.

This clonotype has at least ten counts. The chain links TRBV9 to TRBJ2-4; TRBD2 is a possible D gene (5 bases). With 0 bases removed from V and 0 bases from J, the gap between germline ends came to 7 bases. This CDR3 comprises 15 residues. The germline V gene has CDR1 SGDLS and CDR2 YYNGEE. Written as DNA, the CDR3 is TGTGCCAGCAGCGTAGACGGAGGAGCCAAAAACATTCAGTACTTC. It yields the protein CASSVDGGAKNIQYF.

The CDR3 bases are TGTGCCAGCAGTACCCAGGTCAACACTGAAGCTTTCTTT. It yields the protein CASSTQVNTEAFF. V gene TRBV6-1 combines with J gene TRBJ1-1, with no clear D. Trimming shortened V by 5 bases and J by 2 bases, and 9 bases separated the two germline ends. This CDR3 spans 13 amino acids. Germline V gives CDR1 MNHNS, CDR2 SASEGT.

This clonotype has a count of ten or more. Here the CDR3 reads CASSGTGGGFETQYF. The CDR3 DNA follows: TGTGCCAGCTCCGGGACAGGCGGCGGTTTTGAGACCCAGTACTTC. The gene calls are TRBV11-2 and TRBJ2-5; 8 bases line up with TRBD1. V shed 8 bases and J 5 bases; nucleotides not matched to a gene: 13. Germline V gene lookup returns CDR1 SGHAT and CDR2 FQNNGV. CDR3 length: 15 residues.

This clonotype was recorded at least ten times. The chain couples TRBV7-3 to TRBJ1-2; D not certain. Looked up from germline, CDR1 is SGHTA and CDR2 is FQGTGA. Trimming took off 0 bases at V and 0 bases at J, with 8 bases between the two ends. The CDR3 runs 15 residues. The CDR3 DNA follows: TGTGCCAGCAGCTTAACGGCGGGAACTAACTATGGCTACACCTTC. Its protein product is CASSLTAGTNYGYTF.

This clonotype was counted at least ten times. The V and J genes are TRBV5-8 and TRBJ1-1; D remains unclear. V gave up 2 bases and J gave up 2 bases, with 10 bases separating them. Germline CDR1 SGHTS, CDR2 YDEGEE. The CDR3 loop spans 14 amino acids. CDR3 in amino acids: CASSFSAGNTEAFF. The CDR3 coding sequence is TGTGCCAGCAGCTTTTCCGCGGGTAACACTGAAGCTTTCTTT.

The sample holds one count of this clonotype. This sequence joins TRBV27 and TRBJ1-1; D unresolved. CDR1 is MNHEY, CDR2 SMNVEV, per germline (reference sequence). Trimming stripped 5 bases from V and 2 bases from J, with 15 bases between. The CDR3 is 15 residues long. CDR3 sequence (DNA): TGTGCCAGCAGTGAAATACTCGGACGAAACACTGAAGCTTTCTTT. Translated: CASSEILGRNTEAFF.

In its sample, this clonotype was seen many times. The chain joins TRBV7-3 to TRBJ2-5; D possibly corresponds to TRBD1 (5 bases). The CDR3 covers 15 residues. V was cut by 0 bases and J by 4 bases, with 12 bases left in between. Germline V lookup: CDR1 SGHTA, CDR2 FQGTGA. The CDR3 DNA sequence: TGTGCCAGCAGCTTAACAGGCCACCAGGGAGAGACCCAGTACTTC. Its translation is CASSLTGHQGETQYF.

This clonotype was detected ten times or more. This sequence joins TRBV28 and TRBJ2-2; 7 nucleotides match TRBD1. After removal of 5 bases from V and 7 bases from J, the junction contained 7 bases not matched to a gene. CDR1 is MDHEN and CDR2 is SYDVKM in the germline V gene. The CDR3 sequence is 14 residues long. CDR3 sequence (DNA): TGTGCCAGCAGTGAACAGGGGCGGAGCGGGGAGCTGTTTTTT. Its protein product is CASSEQGRSGELFF.

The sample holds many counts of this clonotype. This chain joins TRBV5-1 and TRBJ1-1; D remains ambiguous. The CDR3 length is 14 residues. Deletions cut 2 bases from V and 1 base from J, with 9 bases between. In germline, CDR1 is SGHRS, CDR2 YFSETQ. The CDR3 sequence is CASSLRVTNTEAFF. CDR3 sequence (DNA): TGCGCCAGCAGCTTACGGGTTACGAACACTGAAGCTTTCTTT.

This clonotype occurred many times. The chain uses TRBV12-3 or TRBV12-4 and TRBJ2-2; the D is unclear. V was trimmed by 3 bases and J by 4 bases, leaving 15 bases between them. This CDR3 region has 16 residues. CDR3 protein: CASSFRGTLGTGELFF. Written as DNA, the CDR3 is TGTGCCAGCAGTTTCCGCGGCACTCTCGGCACCGGGGAGCTGTTTTTT.